This TCR beta chain stems from a study of blood T cell repertoires in COVID-19. About the research overall: The United States, Italy and Spain were the sources of the acute and convalescent COVID-19 samples. T cells, B-cell-depleted T cells, or PBMCs provided the cDNA or gDNA that served as material.

The CDR3 is 15 residues long. Germline V gives CDR1 LGHDT, CDR2 YNNKEL (reference sequence). The V and J ends lost 0 bases and 4 bases respectively, with 10 bases between them. In the original workflow: Estimation of nucleated cell counts was performed using reference gene primer amplification. The assay was immunoSEQ multiplex PCR, and TCRdb's table has in-frame clones only and misses some. V, J and clone size were drawn from that table, and D and trimming were deduced from the DNA. The profile covers over 130,000 clones, with approximately 85% appearing a single time and about 2.9% taken by the ten largest.

Specimen: peripheral blood. The V and J genes are TRBV3-1 (or the pseudogene TRBV3-2) and TRBJ1-3, with D unresolved. This clonotype originated in a man aged 45-65 years with acute or convalescent COVID-19. The CDR3 bases are TGTGCCAGCAGCCAAGATAGACACAGCGGAAACACCATATATTTT. It is translated as CASSQDRHSGNTIYF.